This is a list of T cell receptor beta chains from one sample in a study of T cells in Graves' hyperthyroidism and ophthalmopathy. TCRdb reprocessed the multiplex PCR reads with MiXCR, giving one entry per CDR3 protein. Of around 290,000 distinct CDR3 sequences listed, 13% are singletons. Sequencing input: blood. The source is a woman in her thirties with Graves' hyperthyroidism that later progressed to Graves' ophthalmopathy. The CDR3 runs from the conserved cysteine through the conserved F or W. Each record gives: D gene, J gene, clone size, V gene, CDR3 DNA, CDR3 protein. A D gene is named only where the DNA matches it firmly. Where a row states a size, it is once, few, many or the class of an expanded clone; other rows omit it.

TRBD2 TRBJ2-1 many TRBV11-2 TGTGCCAGCAGCTTACCCCCGGGACTAGCGCGAATTCCTAAACCGTACAATGAGCAGTTCTTC CASSLPPGLARIPKPYNEQFF
TRBD2 TRBJ2-3 many TRBV4-1 TGCGCCAGCAGGGTGGCTAGCGGGAGCTCAGATACGCAGTATTTT CASRVASGSSDTQYF
TRBD2 TRBJ2-7 many TRBV27 TGTGCCAGCAGTGGCCAGACTAGCGGCCTCTACGAGCAGTACTTC CASSGQTSGLYEQYF
TRBD2 TRBJ2-7 many TRBV7-9 TGTGCCAGCAGGCCCACCGGGACTAGCGGCTCCTACGAGCAGTACTTC CASRPTGTSGSYEQYF
TRBD2 TRBJ2-1 many TRBV4-3 TGCGCCAGCAGCCAACATCTAGCGGGAGTGCCTGATGAGCAGTTCTTC CASSQHLAGVPDEQFF
NA TRBJ2-2 few TRBV28 TGTGCCAGCAGCCATCGGGTAACGAACACCGGGGAGCTGTTTTTT CASSHRVTNTGELFF
NA TRBJ2-3 many TRBV7-8 TGTGCCAGCAGCTTAGCCCTCGCAGGGGCAGATACGCAGTATTTT CASSLALAGADTQYF
NA TRBJ2-7 many TRBV6-5 TGTGCCAGCAGTTACTCGAGGGCGACCTACGAGCAGTACTTC CASSYSRATYEQYF
NA TRBJ2-7 many TRBV27 TGTGCCAGCAGTTTAATAGAGAGTCCTTACCGGGACGAGCAGTACTTC CASSLIESPYRDEQYF
NA TRBJ2-7 many TRBV11-2 TGTGCCAGCAGCCCGATGGGGGGCCCCGAGCAGTACTTC CASSPMGGPEQYF
NA TRBJ2-5 NA TRBV6-2/TRBV6-3 TGTGCCAGCAACCCGGGACGGATATCGTACCAAGAGACCCAGCACTTC CASNPGRISYQETQHF
TRBD1 TRBJ2-2 many TRBV6-5 TGTGCCAGCAGTTACTCCCAAACAGGGGCCGGGGAGCTGTTTTTT CASSYSQTGAGELFF
NA TRBJ2-3 NA TRBV18 TGTACCAGCTCATCCAGCACAGATACGCAGTATTTT CTSSSSTDTQYF
TRBD2 TRBJ2-7 NA TRBV4-3 TGCGCCAGCAGCCAAGAAGGGCTAGCGGAATACGAGCAGTACTTC CASSQEGLAEYEQYF
NA TRBJ2-2 many TRBV27 TGTGCCAGCAGTTTAGGCGGTTCCTACACCGGGGAGCTGTTTTTT CASSLGGSYTGELFF
TRBD1 TRBJ2-5 few TRBV20-1 TGCAGTGCTAGGTCAGGGGGTGGGACCCAGTACTTC CSARSGGGTQYF
NA TRBJ2-5 many TRBV6-2/TRBV6-3 TGTGCCAGCAGTTCCCTAGGGGAGACCCAGTACTTC CASSSLGETQYF